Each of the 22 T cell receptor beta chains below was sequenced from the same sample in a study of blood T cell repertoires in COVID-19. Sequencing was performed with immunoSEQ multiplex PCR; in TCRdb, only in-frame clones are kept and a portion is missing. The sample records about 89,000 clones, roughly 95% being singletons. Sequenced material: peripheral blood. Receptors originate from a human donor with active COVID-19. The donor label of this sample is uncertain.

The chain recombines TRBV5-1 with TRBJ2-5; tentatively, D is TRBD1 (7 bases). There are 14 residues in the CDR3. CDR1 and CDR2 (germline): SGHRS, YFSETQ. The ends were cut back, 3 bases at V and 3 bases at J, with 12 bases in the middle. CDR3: CASSSEGAKETQYF. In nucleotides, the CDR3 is TGCGCCAGCAGCTCGGAGGGGGCTAAAGAGACCCAGTACTTC.

CDR3 in amino acids: CASRGKLAGVIGDTQYF. DNA for the CDR3: TGCGCCAGCAGGGGGAAACTAGCGGGGGTAATAGGAGATACGCAGTATTTT. This sequence joins TRBV5-1 and TRBJ2-3; 11 bases fit TRBD2. CDR3 length: 17 amino acids. Trimming removed 5 bases from V and 5 bases from J; junction bases left unmatched: 13. CDR1 and CDR2 (germline): SGHRS, YFSETQ.

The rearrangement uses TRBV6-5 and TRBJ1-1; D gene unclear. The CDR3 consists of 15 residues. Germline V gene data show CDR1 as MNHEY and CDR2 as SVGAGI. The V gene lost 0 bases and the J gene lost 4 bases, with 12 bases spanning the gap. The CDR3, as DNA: TGTGCCAGCAGTTACTCGCGGGTAGTGAGCACTGAAGCTTTCTTT. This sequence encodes CASSYSRVVSTEAFF.

CDR3 loop: CASTLSGNTIYF. DNA of the CDR3: TGTGCCAGCACCCTCTCTGGAAACACCATATATTTT. The chain joins TRBV28 to TRBJ1-3; D not resolved. CDR1 and CDR2 from the germline V gene are MDHEN and SYDVKM. V lost 7 bases to trimming and J lost 0 bases, with 4 bases between them. CDR3 length equals 12 residues.

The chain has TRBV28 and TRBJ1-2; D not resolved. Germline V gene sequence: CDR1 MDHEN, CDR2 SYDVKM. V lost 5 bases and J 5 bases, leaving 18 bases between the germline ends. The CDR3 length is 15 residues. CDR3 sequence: CASSIGSSPAYGYTF. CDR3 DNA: TGTGCCAGCAGTATCGGGTCATCCCCTGCGTATGGCTACACCTTC.

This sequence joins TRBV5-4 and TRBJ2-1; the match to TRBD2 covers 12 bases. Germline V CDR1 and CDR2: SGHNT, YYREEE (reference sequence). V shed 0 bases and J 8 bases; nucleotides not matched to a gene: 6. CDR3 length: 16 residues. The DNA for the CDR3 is TGTGCCAGCAGCTTGGTGGAGACTAGCGGGAGATATGAGCAGTTCTTC. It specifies CASSLVETSGRYEQFF.

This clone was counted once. The CDR3, as DNA: TGTGCCAGCAGTCGACAGGGTCACGGCTACACCTTC. Protein: CASSRQGHGYTF. The chain is built from TRBV6-5 and TRBJ1-2, with TRBD1 identical over 7 bases. Germline V gene sequence: CDR1 MNHEY, CDR2 SVGAGI. The CDR3 consists of 12 residues. Trimming removed 5 bases from V and 8 bases from J; junction bases left unmatched: 5.

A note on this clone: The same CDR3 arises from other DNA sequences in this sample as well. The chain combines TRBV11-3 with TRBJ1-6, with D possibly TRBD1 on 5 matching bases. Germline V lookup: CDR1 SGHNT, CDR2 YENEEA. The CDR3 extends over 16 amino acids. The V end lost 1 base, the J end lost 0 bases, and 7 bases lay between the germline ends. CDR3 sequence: CASSLAGGSYNSPLHF. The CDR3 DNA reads TGTGCCAGCAGCTTAGCGGGGGGCTCCTATAATTCACCCCTCCACTTT.

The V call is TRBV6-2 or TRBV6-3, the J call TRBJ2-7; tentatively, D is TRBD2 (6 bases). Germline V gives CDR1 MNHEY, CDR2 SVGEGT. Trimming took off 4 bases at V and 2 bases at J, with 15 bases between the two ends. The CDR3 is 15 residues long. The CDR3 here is CASSSWGSSAYEQYF. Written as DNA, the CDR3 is TGTGCCAGCAGTTCCTGGGGGTCTAGCGCCTACGAGCAGTACTTC.

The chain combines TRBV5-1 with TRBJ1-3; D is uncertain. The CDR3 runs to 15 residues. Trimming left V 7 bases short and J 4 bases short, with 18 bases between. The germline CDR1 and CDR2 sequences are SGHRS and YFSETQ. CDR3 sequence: CASSHGPSLGNTIYF. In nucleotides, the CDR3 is TGCGCCAGCTCGCATGGCCCTAGCCTCGGAAACACCATATATTTT.

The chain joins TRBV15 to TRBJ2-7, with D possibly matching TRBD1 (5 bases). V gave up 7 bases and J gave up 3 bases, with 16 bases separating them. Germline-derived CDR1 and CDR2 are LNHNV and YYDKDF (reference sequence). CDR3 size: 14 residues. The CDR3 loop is CATKSGRANYEQYF. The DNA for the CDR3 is TGTGCCACCAAGTCAGGCAGGGCGAACTACGAGCAGTACTTC.

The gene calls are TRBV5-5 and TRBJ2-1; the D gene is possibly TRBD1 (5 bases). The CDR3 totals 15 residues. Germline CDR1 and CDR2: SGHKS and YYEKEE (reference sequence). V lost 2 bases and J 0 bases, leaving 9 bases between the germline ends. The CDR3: CASSFRASSYNEQFF. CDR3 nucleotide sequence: TGTGCCAGCAGCTTCAGGGCAAGCTCCTACAATGAGCAGTTCTTC.

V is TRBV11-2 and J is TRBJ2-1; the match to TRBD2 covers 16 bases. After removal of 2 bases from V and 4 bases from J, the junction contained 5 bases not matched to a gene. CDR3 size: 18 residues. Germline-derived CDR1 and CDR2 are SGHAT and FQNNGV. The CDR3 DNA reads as TGTGCCAGCAGCTTACCGGGACTAGCGGGAGGGATATACAATGAGCAGTTCTTC. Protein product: CASSLPGLAGGIYNEQFF.

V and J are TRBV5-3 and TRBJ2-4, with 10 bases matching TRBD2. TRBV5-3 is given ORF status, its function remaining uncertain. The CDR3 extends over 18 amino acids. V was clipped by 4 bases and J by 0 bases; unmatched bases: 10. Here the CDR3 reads CARSRHQREGLAKNIQYF. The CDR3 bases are TGTGCCAGAAGCCGCCATCAGCGGGAGGGACTAGCCAAAAACATTCAGTACTTC.

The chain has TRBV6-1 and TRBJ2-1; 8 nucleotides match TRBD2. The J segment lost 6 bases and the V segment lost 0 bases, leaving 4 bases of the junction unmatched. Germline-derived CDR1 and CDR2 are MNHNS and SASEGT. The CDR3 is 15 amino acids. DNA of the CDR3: TGTGCCAGCAGTGAAGCGGCCGGGACTAGCAATGAGCAGTTCTTC. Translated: CASSEAAGTSNEQFF.

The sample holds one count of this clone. The CDR3 spells CASSPRGLAGGPPETQYF. CDR3 in DNA: TGCGCCAGCAGCCCGAGGGGACTAGCGGGAGGGCCCCCAGAGACCCAGTACTTC. This chain connects TRBV4-3 to TRBJ2-5; 16 bases match TRBD2. Trimming at V came to 4 bases and at J to 4 bases, leaving 9 bases not matched to a gene. The CDR3 runs to 18 residues. Germline CDR1 reads LGHNA; CDR2 reads YSLEER.

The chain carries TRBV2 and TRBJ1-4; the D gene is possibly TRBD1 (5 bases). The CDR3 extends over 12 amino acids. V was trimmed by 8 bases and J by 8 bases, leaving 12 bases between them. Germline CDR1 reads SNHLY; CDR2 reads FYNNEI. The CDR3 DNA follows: TGTGCCAGCTCATCCTCAGGGGAAAAACTGTTTTTT. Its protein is CASSSSGEKLFF.

The DNA for the CDR3 is TGTGCCAGCAGTGAATACGGGGGACAGAATAGGGAGCAGTACTTC. Protein sequence: CASSEYGGQNREQYF. The V gene is TRBV25-1, the J gene TRBJ2-7, with a possible D match to TRBD1 (7 bases). Germline CDR1 is MGHDK and CDR2 is SYGVNS. The V end lost 0 bases, the J end lost 7 bases, and 16 bases lay between the germline ends. CDR3 length: 15 residues.

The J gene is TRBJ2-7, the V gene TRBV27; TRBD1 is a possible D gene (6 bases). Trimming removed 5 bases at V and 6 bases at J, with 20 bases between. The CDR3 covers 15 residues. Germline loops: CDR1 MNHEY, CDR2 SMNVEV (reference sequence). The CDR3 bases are TGTGCCAGCAGTCTGCAGGGGATGGGGGCGTCCGAGCAGTACTTC. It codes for CASSLQGMGASEQYF.

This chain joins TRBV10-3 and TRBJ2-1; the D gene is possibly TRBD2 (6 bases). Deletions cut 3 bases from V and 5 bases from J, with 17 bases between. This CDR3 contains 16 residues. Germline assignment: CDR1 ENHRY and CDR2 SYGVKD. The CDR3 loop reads CAISEPGLISDNEQFF. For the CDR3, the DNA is TGTGCCATCAGTGAACCGGGACTCATATCGGACAATGAGCAGTTCTTC.

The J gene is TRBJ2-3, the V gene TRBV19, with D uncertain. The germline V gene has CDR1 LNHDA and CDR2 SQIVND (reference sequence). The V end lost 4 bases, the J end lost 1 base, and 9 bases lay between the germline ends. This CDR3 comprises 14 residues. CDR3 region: CASSTQGGTDTQYF. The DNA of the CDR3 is TGTGCCAGTAGTACTCAAGGAGGCACAGATACGCAGTATTTT.

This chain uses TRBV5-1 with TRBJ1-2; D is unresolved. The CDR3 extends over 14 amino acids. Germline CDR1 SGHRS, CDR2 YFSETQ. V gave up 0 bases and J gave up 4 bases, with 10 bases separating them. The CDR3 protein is CASSLGAVTYGYTF. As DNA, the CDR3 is TGCGCCAGCAGCTTGGGTGCGGTGACCTATGGCTACACCTTC.